The 3 T cell receptor beta chains presented below share a single source sample, sequenced in a study of early T cells in non-severe SARS-CoV-2 infection. TCRdb fed the 5' RACE reads into MiXCR, producing one record per CDR3 protein. The sample yields 70,000 or so distinct CDR3 sequences, 10% to 15% seen once. The sample taken for sequencing was whole blood. The receptors were sampled from an adult who was a healthcare worker with PCR-confirmed SARS-CoV-2 infection or an uninfected control (not recorded which).

This clonotype has at least ten counts. This chain connects TRBV11-2 to TRBJ2-7, with TRBD1 as a possible D gene (6 bases). Germline V gene data show CDR1 as SGHAT and CDR2 as FQNNGV. The CDR3 runs 13 residues. The V and J ends lost 5 bases and 3 bases respectively, with 11 bases between them. The CDR3 spells CASSEQGIYEQYF. For the CDR3, the DNA is TGTGCCAGCAGCGAACAGGGAATCTACGAGCAGTACTTC.

The sample holds a few counts of this clonotype. V is TRBV5-5 and J is TRBJ1-5; D call uncertain. Trimming removed 2 bases from V and 0 bases from J, with 9 bases in between. Germline V gives CDR1 SGHKS, CDR2 YYEKEE (reference sequence). The CDR3 has 15 residues. Written as DNA, the CDR3 is TGTGCCAGCAGCTTCGGGGTCTTTAGCAATCAGCCCCAGCATTTT. Translation: CASSFGVFSNQPQHF. Based on the CDR3 plus reference TRBV5-5 and TRBJ1-5, the full variable domain is DAGVTQSPTHLIKTRGQQVTLRCSPISGHKSVSWYQQVLGQGPQFIFQYYEKEERGRGNFPDRFSARQFPNYSSELNVNALLLGDSALYLCASSFGVFSNQPQHFGDGTRLSIL.

This clonotype appeared many times. The genes are TRBV5-6 and TRBJ1-2; the match to TRBD1 covers 8 bases. The CDR3 is 17 residues long. CDR1 is SGHDT and CDR2 is YYEEEE in the germline V gene. The V gene end was trimmed by 0 bases and the J gene end by 6 bases; junction bases not matched to a gene: 13. In DNA form, the CDR3 reads TGTGCCAGCAGCTTGGGGAACAGACAGGGGAAGAAGGATGGCTACACCTTC. Amino acids: CASSLGNRQGKKDGYTF.